The T cell receptor beta chain described here comes from a study of siplizumab effects on memory and regulatory T cells. Study-wide points: Of the proliferating CD4+ or CD8+ clones, roughly 80-97% lacked a naive or memory phenotype that could be assigned.

Germline loops: CDR1 MGHRA, CDR2 YSYEKL. This CDR3 is built from 15 residues. The V segment lost 5 bases and the J segment 4 bases; nucleotides outside the gene matches: 6. In each sample, around 96,000 TCR templates were assayed. Using immunoSEQ multiplex PCR, the repertoire was profiled, and TCRdb retains in-frame clones only, with some absent. This table has 60,000 to 70,000 clones, 80% to 90% appearing once. This clone was detected a few times. Its antigen is still unknown. This chain connects TRBV4-1 to TRBJ2-7; 12 bases agree with TRBD2. Material: Tregs sorted from blood. The receptor was derived from a human donor in good health. The CDR3 loop is CASSGGLAGRYEQYF. The CDR3, as DNA: TGCGCCAGCAGCGGGGGACTAGCGGGTCGATACGAGCAGTACTTC.